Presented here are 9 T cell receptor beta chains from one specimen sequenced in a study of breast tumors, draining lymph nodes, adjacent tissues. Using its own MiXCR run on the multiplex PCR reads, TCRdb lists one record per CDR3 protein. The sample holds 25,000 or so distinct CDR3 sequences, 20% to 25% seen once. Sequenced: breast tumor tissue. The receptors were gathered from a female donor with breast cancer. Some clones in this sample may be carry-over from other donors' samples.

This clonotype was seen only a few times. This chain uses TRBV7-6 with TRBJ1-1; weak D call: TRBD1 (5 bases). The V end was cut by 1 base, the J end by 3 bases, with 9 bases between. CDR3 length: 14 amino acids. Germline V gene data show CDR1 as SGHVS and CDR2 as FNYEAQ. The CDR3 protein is CASSLGGGDTEAFF. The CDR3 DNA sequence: TGTGCCAGCAGCTTAGGGGGCGGGGACACTGAAGCTTTCTTT. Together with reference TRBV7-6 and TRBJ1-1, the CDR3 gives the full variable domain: GAGVSQSPRYKVTKRGQDVALRCDPISGHVSLYWYRQALGQGPEFLTYFNYEAQQDKSGLPNDRFSAERPEGSISTLTIQRTEQRDSAMYRCASSLGGGDTEAFFGQGTRLTVV.

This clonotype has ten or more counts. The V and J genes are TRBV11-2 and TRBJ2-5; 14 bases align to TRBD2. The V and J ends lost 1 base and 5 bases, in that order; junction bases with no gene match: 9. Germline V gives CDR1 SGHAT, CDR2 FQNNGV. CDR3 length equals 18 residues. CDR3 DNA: TGTGCCAGCAGCTTAGGAGGGACTAGCGGGAGAGTGGGGGAGACCCAGTACTTC. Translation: CASSLGGTSGRVGETQYF.

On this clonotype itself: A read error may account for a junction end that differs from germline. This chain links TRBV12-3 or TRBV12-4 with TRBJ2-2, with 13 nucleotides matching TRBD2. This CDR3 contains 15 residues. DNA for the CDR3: TGTGCCAGCAGGGGACTAGCGGGAATCACTGGGGAGCTGATTTTT. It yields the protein CASRGLAGITGELIF.

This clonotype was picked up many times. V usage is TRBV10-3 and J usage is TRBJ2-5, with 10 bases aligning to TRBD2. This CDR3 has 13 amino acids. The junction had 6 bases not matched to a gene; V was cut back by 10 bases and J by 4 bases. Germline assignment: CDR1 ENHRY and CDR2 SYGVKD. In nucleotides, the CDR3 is TGTGCCACCCTCCAGCGGGGGGGAGAGACCCAGTACTTC. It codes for CATLQRGGETQYF.

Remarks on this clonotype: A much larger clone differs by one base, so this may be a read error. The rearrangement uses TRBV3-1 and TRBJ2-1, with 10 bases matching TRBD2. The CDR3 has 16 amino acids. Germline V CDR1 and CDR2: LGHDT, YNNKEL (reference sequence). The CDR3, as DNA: TGTGCCAGCAGCCCGACCGGGACTAGCGTTACCAATGGGCAGTTCTTC. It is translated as CASSPTGTSVTNGQFF.

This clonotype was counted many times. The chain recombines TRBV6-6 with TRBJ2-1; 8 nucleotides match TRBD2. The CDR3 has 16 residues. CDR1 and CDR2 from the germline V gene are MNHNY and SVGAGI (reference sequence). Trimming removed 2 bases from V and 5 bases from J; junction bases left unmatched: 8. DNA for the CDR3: TGTGCCAGCAGTTACCCAGCAGCGGGAGCCGACAATGAGCAGTTCTTC. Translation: CASSYPAAGADNEQFF.

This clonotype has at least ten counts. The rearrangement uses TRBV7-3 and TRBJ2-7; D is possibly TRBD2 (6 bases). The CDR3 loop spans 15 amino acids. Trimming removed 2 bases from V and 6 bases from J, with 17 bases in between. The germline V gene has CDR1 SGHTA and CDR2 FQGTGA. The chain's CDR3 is CASSLDVGGLIEQYF. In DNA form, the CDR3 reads TGTGCCAGCAGCTTAGACGTCGGGGGACTTATCGAGCAGTACTTC.

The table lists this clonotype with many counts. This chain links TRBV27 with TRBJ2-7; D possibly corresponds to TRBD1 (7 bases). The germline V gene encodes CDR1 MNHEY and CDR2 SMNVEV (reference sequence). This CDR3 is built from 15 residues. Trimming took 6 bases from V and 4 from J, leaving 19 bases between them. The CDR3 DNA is TGTGCCAGCAGCCCCAGGGGGGACCGAAGGTACGAGCAGTACTTC. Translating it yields CASSPRGDRRYEQYF.

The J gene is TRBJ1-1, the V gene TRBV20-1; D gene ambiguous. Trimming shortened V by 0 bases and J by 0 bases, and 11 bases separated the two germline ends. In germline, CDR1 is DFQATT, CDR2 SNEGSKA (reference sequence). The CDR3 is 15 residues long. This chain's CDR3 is CSARDFGSMNTEAFF. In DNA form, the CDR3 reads TGCAGTGCTAGAGATTTTGGTTCCATGAACACTGAAGCTTTCTTT.